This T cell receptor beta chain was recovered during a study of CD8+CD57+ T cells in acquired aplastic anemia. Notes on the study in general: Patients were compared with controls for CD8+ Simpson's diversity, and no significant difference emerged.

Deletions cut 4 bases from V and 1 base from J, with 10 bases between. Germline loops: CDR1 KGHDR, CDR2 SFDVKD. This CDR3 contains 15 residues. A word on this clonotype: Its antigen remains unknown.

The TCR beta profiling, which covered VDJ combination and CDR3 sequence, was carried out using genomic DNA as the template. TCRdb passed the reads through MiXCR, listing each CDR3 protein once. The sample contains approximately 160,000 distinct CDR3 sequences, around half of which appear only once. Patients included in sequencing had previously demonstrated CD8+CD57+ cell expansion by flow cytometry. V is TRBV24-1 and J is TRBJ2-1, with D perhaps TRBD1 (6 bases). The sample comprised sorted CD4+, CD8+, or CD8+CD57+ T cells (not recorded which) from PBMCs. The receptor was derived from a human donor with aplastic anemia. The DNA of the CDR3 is TGTGCCACCAGTGAGACAGGTGGGTCCTACAATGAGCAGTTCTTC. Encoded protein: CATSETGGSYNEQFF.